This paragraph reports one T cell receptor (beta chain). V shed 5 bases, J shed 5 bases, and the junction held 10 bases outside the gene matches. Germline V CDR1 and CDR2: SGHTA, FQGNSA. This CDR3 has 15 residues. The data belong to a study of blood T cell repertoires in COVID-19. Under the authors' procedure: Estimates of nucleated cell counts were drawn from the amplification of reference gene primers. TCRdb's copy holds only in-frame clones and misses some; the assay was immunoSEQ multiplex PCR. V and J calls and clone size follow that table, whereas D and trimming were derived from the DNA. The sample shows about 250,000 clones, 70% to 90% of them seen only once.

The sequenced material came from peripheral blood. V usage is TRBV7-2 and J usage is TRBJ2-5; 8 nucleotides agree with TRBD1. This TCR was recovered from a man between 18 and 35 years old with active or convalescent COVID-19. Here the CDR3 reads CASSPQGAIRETQYF. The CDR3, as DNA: TGTGCCAGCAGCCCTCAGGGGGCGATCCGTGAGACCCAGTACTTC.